Listed below are T cell receptor beta chains from one sample, sequenced in a study of blood T cell repertoires in COVID-19. Sequencing was performed with immunoSEQ multiplex PCR; in TCRdb, only in-frame clones are kept and a portion is missing. The table includes some 29,000 clones, approximately 90% detected once. Input material: peripheral blood. The source is a human donor in a cohort sampled during active COVID-19. The CDR3 runs from the conserved cysteine through the conserved F or W. The order of the fields is V gene, D gene, clone size, J gene, CDR3 protein, CDR3 DNA. The D gene is left open where the match is weak. Some rows mark clone size as missing; the rest say once, few, many or name a class of expanded clone.

TRBV5-1,TRBD2,.,TRBJ2-5,CASSLAPAGGIETQYF,TGCGCCAGCAGCTTGGCTCCCGCGGGAGGGATAGAGACCCAGTACTTC
TRBV4-1,TRBD2,.,TRBJ2-1,CASSVLAGGYNEQFF,TGCGCCAGCAGCGTTCTAGCGGGGGGTTACAATGAGCAGTTCTTC
TRBV7-3,TRBD2,.,TRBJ2-2,CASGAGGLNTGELFF,TGTGCCAGCGGAGCGGGGGGGCTGAACACCGGGGAGCTGTTTTTT
TRBV10-1,TRBD1,.,TRBJ2-7,CATAGTGLYEQYF,TGCGCCACGGCCGGGACAGGCTTATACGAGCAGTACTTC
TRBV19,.,.,TRBJ2-7,CASSIIVPYEQYF,TGTGCCAGTAGTATAATAGTACCATACGAGCAGTACTTC
TRBV7-2,.,once,TRBJ2-4,CASSLEGRRDLQYF,TGTGCCAGCAGCTTAGAGGGTCGGAGGGATCTTCAGTACTTC
TRBV4-2,TRBD1,.,TRBJ2-7,CASSQLPGQRTYEQYF,TGTGCCAGCAGCCAACTACCGGGACAGCGAACCTACGAGCAGTACTTC
TRBV11-2,.,.,TRBJ1-2,CASREGSNYGYTF,TGTGCCAGCAGAGAGGGATCTAACTATGGCTACACCTTC
TRBV21-1,.,.,TRBJ2-1,CASSPGGSCNEQFF,TGTGCCAGCAGCCCGGGGGGGAGTTGCAATGAGCAGTTCTTC
TRBV7-9,.,.,TRBJ2-3,CASSLWGGVTDTQYF,TGTGCCAGCAGCTTATGGGGGGGCGTCACAGATACGCAGTATTTT
TRBV5-1,.,few,TRBJ2-7,CASSLGRGPYEQYF,TGCGCCAGCAGCTTAGGCAGGGGCCCCTACGAGCAGTACTTC
TRBV4-3,TRBD2,.,TRBJ2-1,CASSQETGGYYNEQFF,TGCGCCAGCAGCCAAGAAACGGGGGGATACTACAATGAGCAGTTCTTC
TRBV5-1,TRBD2,.,TRBJ2-1,CASSFERRGVLYNEQFF,TGCGCCAGCAGCTTCGAGAGGCGGGGGGTCCTATACAATGAGCAGTTCTTC
TRBV19,TRBD1,.,TRBJ2-3,CASSTTGANTDTQYF,TGTGCCAGTAGTACGACAGGGGCAAACACAGATACGCAGTATTTT
TRBV5-4,.,.,TRBJ2-2,CASRDSLTGELFF,TGTGCCAGCAGGGACAGTTTGACCGGGGAGCTGTTTTTT
TRBV7-2,TRBD2,once,TRBJ2-7,CASSQRGAYYEQYF,TGTGCCAGCAGCCAGCGGGGGGCGTACTACGAGCAGTACTTC